This T cell receptor (beta chain) was captured in a study of OX40 agonist ivuxolimab in advanced cancers. This CDR3 has 14 residues. The junction had 7 bases not matched to a gene; V was cut back by 4 bases and J by 5 bases. Germline V gene data show CDR1 as SGHRS and CDR2 as YFSETQ. Study-wide findings and caveats: On average, CD8+ T cells showed a greater number of expanded clones than CD4+.

About this clone itself: The antigen is not known.

Repertoires were generated with immunoSEQ multiplex PCR, while TCRdb's copy carries only in-frame clones and drops some. The sample records some 85,000 clones, about 90% being singletons. Exclusion applied to patients with autoimmune disease history or systemic immunosuppression. The sample here was CD4+ or CD8+ T cells sorted from blood, taken in a trial of the OX40 agonist ivuxolimab. The rearrangement links TRBV5-1 to TRBJ2-5; 8 bases fit TRBD2. The sequence derives from an adult with an advanced solid tumor such as melanoma, head and neck, liver or kidney cancer. The CDR3 DNA follows: TGCGCCAGCAGCCCCGGACTAGCTGCGGAGACCCAGTACTTC. It specifies CASSPGLAAETQYF. Combining the CDR3 with reference TRBV5-1 and TRBJ2-5 gives the whole variable domain KAGVTQTPRYLIKTRGQQVTLSCSPISGHRSVSWYQQTPGQGLQFLFEYFSETQRNKGNFPGRFSGRQFSNSRSEMNVSTLELGDSALYLCASSPGLAAETQYFGPGTRLLVL.